The 18 T cell receptor beta chains in this list originate from one sample, sequenced in a study of blood T cells in healthy people across ages. Next came a second PCR, run for about 7 to 12 cycles, which used a sample-barcoded 5' primer along with a J-beta primer mix. TCRdb independently ran MiXCR on the 5' RACE reads; one entry per CDR3 protein. The profile shows fewer than 2,000,000 distinct CDR3 sequences, about 31% of them singletons. The sample was blood. The source of these receptors is a woman in her twenties or thirties in good health.

This clonotype was seen only a few times. The J gene is TRBJ1-2, the V gene TRBV3-1, with 7 bases matching TRBD1. CDR3 size: 15 residues. V gave up 1 base and J gave up 4 bases; unmatched junction bases: 6. Per germline, CDR1 LGHDT and CDR2 YNNKEL (reference sequence). The CDR3 DNA reads as TGTGCCAGCAGCCAAGTGCAGGGGGGAGGCTATGGCTACACCTTC. Its protein is CASSQVQGGGYGYTF.

This chain joins TRBV20-1 and TRBJ1-4; 8 positions agree with TRBD1. V gave up 6 bases and J gave up 6 bases; unmatched junction bases: 18. Germline V lookup: CDR1 DFQATT, CDR2 SNEGSKA (reference sequence). This CDR3 contains 17 residues. CDR3 in amino acids: CSARGPFRGWTDEKLFF. Written as DNA, the CDR3 is TGCAGTGCCAGGGGGCCGTTCAGAGGTTGGACAGATGAAAAACTGTTTTTT.

This chain joins TRBV4-1 and TRBJ2-1, with D possibly TRBD2 on 6 matching bases. Germline values: CDR1 MGHRA, CDR2 YSYEKL. The CDR3 loop spans 17 amino acids. Trimming shortened V by 0 bases and J by 2 bases, and 14 bases separated the two germline ends. DNA of the CDR3: TGCGCCAGCAGCCAAGATCGGGGTGGAGGGCCCTACAATGAGCAGTTCTTC. This gives the protein CASSQDRGGGPYNEQFF.

J is TRBJ2-3 and V is TRBV20-1; D is unclear. Germline loops: CDR1 DFQATT, CDR2 SNEGSKA (reference sequence). V was cut by 0 bases and J by 1 base, with 11 bases left in between. This CDR3 contains 15 residues. The DNA for the CDR3 is TGCAGTGCTAGAGATGCCCGTCAGCGCACAGATACGCAGTATTTT. Amino acids: CSARDARQRTDTQYF.

This clonotype was found many times. The rearrangement links TRBV29-1 to TRBJ1-2; a possible D gene is TRBD1 (6 bases). Germline values: CDR1 SQVTM, CDR2 ANQGSEA. The V gene lost 2 bases and the J gene lost 4 bases, with 11 bases spanning the gap. This CDR3 is built from 13 residues. The CDR3: CSVETGFGYGYTF. CDR3 sequence (DNA): TGCAGCGTTGAAACAGGGTTTGGCTATGGCTACACCTTC.

This clonotype was found many times. The genes are TRBV20-1 and TRBJ2-1; the D gene is possibly TRBD2 (5 bases). CDR3 length equals 15 residues. Germline loops: CDR1 DFQATT, CDR2 SNEGSKA (reference sequence). Trimming pared 6 bases from V and 0 bases from J, leaving 15 bases between. The CDR3 sequence: CSALPGRVSYNEQFF. CDR3 in DNA: TGCAGTGCCCTCCCCGGGCGGGTCTCCTACAATGAGCAGTTCTTC.

The chain links TRBV20-1 to TRBJ2-3, with 7 bases identical to TRBD2. The CDR3 consists of 13 residues. Per the germline V gene, CDR1 is DFQATT and CDR2 is SNEGSKA (reference sequence). V dropped 3 bases and J dropped 8; count of bases not matched to a gene: 8. The CDR3 DNA follows: TGCAGTGCTAGTTATCCAGGGAGGGGTACGCAGTATTTT. Amino acids: CSASYPGRGTQYF.

The CDR3 region has the DNA TGTGCCAGCAGCGTTGGGGACGTTCCTAGCAATCAGCCCCAGCATTTT. Protein: CASSVGDVPSNQPQHF. The J gene is TRBJ1-5, the V gene TRBV9, with D possibly TRBD1 on 5 matching bases. The CDR3 has 16 residues. Germline V lookup: CDR1 SGDLS, CDR2 YYNGEE. V gave up 2 bases and J gave up 0 bases, with 12 bases separating them.

V usage is TRBV27 and J usage is TRBJ2-4; the match to TRBD1 covers 8 bases. The J call is in doubt because the DNA end fits TRBJ2-7 better. Germline V lookup: CDR1 MNHEY, CDR2 SMNVEV (reference sequence). The CDR3 covers 16 residues. CDR3: CASSFLGQGGIYEQYF. CDR3 bases: TGTGCCAGCAGTTTTTTAGGACAGGGCGGGATCTACGAGCAGTACTTC.

A few counts support this clonotype. The chain couples TRBV5-1 to TRBJ2-1; D ambiguous. The V and J ends lost 0 bases and 3 bases respectively, with 16 bases between them. In germline, CDR1 is SGHRS, CDR2 YFSETQ. This CDR3 is 17 amino acids long. DNA of the CDR3: TGCGCCAGCAGCTTGGGGGCCCTAAGGACGAACTACAATGAGCAGTTCTTC. Translation gives CASSLGALRTNYNEQFF.

V and J are TRBV3-1 and TRBJ2-7, with 9 bases aligning to TRBD1. Trimming at V came to 4 bases and at J to 3 bases, leaving 10 bases not matched to a gene. CDR3 length equals 16 residues. Germline loops: CDR1 LGHDT, CDR2 YNNKEL (reference sequence). CDR3 amino acids: CASSRFRTGENYEQYF. In nucleotides, the CDR3 is TGTGCCAGCAGCCGCTTTAGGACAGGGGAAAACTACGAGCAGTACTTC.

This clonotype was counted a few times. J is TRBJ1-2 and V is TRBV2; D gene uncertain. Germline V gene data show CDR1 as SNHLY and CDR2 as FYNNEI. The CDR3 runs 14 residues. V dropped 2 bases and J dropped 6 bases, with 13 bases sitting between them. CDR3 region: CASSEYTGVDGYTF. CDR3 in DNA: TGTGCCAGCAGTGAATATACGGGAGTGGATGGCTACACCTTC.

The V gene is TRBV21-1, the J gene TRBJ2-4; whether TRBD2, the table's D call, matches the DNA was not checked. TRBV21-1 is an annotated pseudogene. The CDR3 is made up of 21 amino acids. CDR3 loop: CASSKKESGAGDALAKNIQYF. The CDR3 nucleotides read TGTGCCAGTAGCAAAAAAGAATCGGGAGCGGGAGACGCTTTAGCCAAAAACATTCAGTACTTC.

In its sample, this clonotype was seen a few times. V is TRBV5-5 and J is TRBJ2-7; TRBD2 agrees at 8 bases. The CDR3 consists of 16 residues. V lost 0 bases and J lost 2; bases outside the gene matches: 7. CDR1 is SGHKS and CDR2 is YYEKEE in the germline V gene (reference sequence). CDR3 region: CASSLASGGGTYEQYF. CDR3 in DNA: TGTGCCAGCAGCTTGGCTTCAGGCGGGGGGACCTACGAGCAGTACTTC.

This clonotype was observed a handful of times. V and J are TRBV6-5 and TRBJ2-7; TRBD2 is a possible D gene (5 bases). Germline loops: CDR1 MNHEY, CDR2 SVGAGI. V lost 6 bases, J lost 2 bases, and 11 bases lay in between. The CDR3 is 13 residues long. The CDR3 reads CASRRLGAYEQYF. In DNA, the CDR3 is TGTGCCAGCAGACGACTCGGGGCCTACGAGCAGTACTTC.

This clonotype has only a few counts. The V gene is TRBV20-1, the J gene TRBJ1-1; D call uncertain. Germline-derived CDR1 and CDR2 are DFQATT and SNEGSKA (reference sequence). V gave up 7 bases and J gave up 8 bases, with 11 bases separating them. CDR3 size: 10 residues. Written as DNA, the CDR3 is TGCAGTGTTCACCTGGAAGAAGCTTTCTTT. It encodes CSVHLEEAFF.

A few counts support this clonotype. The J gene is TRBJ2-1, the V gene TRBV12-3 or TRBV12-4; D might be TRBD1 (6 bases). CDR3 length: 16 residues. V dropped 11 bases and J dropped 4 bases, with 24 bases sitting between them. The DNA of the CDR3 is TGTGCCCTTCGGCCTGCGCAGCTACAGGGTTACAATGAGCAGTTCTTC. Translating gives CALRPAQLQGYNEQFF.

This clonotype was detected once. At one of its ends the junction is not consistent with the germline gene, which may arise from a read error. This rearrangement joins TRBV11-2 to TRBJ2-3; tentative D call: TRBD1 (5 bases). The length of the CDR3 is 16 residues. CDR1 SGHAT and CDR2 FQNNGV come from the germline V gene. DNA of the CDR3: TGTACCAGCAGCCCCCGACAGCTTATGAACACAGATACGCAGTATTTT. It yields the protein CTSSPRQLMNTDTQYF.